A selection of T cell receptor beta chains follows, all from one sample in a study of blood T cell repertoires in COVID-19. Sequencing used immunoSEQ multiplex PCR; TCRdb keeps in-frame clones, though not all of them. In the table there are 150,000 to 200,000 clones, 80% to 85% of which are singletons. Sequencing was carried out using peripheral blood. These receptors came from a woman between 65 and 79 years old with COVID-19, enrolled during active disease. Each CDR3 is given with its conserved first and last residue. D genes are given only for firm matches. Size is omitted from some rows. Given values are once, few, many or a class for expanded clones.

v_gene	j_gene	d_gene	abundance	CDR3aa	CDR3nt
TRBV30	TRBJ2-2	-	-	CARGSGELFF	TGTGCCCGAGGGTCCGGGGAGCTGTTTTTT
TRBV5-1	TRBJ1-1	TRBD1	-	CASSPGTGGTEAFF	TGCGCCAGCAGCCCCGGGACAGGGGGCACTGAAGCTTTCTTT
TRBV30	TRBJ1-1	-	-	CAWTPSSNTEAFF	TGTGCCTGGACACCCTCGAGTAACACTGAAGCTTTCTTT
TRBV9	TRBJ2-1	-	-	CASTLRGPLENEQFF	TGTGCCAGCACTCTCAGGGGACCCTTGGAAAATGAGCAGTTCTTC
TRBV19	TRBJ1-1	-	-	CASSTTLLQGVRTEAFF	TGTGCCAGTAGTACAACCTTGTTACAGGGAGTGCGCACTGAAGCTTTCTTT
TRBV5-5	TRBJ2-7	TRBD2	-	CASSLSGSSPYEQYF	TGTGCCAGCAGCTTAAGCGGGAGCTCCCCCTACGAGCAGTACTTC
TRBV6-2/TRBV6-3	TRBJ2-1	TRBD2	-	CASSQRGSGRVYNEQFF	TGTGCCAGCAGTCAACGAGGGAGCGGGAGGGTATACAATGAGCAGTTCTTC
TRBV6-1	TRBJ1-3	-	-	CASSEARKGSGNTIYF	TGTGCCAGCAGTGAAGCGCGAAAGGGGTCTGGAAACACCATATATTTT
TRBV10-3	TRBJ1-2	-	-	CAISEPEAGYGYTF	TGTGCCATCAGTGAACCAGAGGCTGGCTATGGCTACACCTTC
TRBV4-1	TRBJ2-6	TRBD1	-	CASTVGGRSGANVLTF	TGCGCCAGCACGGTAGGGGGCCGCTCTGGGGCCAACGTCCTGACTTTC
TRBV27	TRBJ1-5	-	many	CASSFYGGADQPQHF	TGTGCCAGCAGTTTCTACGGGGGTGCGGATCAGCCCCAGCATTTT
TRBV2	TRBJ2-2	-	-	CASSPGVTGELFF	TGTGCCAGCAGTCCAGGGGTGACCGGGGAGCTGTTTTTT
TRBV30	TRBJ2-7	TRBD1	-	CAWMADRGAYEQYF	TGTGCCTGGATGGCGGACAGGGGTGCCTACGAGCAGTACTTC
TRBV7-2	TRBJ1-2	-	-	CASSLQAVNYGYTF	TGTGCCAGCAGCCTCCAGGCCGTTAACTATGGCTACACCTTC
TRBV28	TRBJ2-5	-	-	CASSSDKVQETQYF	TGTGCCAGCAGTTCGGACAAAGTCCAAGAGACCCAGTACTTC
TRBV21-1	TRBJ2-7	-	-	CASRAKMVRGPFYEQYF	TGTGCCAGCAGAGCAAAGATGGTGAGGGGGCCCTTCTACGAGCAGTACTTC
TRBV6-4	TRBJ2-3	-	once	CASLSPPTGSDPDTQYF	TGTGCCAGCCTATCCCCCCCTACAGGGTCCGATCCAGATACGCAGTATTTT
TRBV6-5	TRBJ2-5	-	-	CATDRQETQYF	TGTGCCACAGACAGGCAAGAGACCCAGTACTTC
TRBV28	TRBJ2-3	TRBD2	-	CASSLAGGRFTDTQYF	TGTGCCAGCAGTTTAGCGGGGGGCCGGTTCACAGATACGCAGTATTTT
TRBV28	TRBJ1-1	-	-	CASYHGRPPGDTEAFF	TGTGCCAGCTACCATGGGAGGCCGCCGGGGGACACTGAAGCTTTCTTT
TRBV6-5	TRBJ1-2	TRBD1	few	CASSYEGTGGYTF	TGTGCCAGCAGTTACGAAGGGACAGGCGGCTACACCTTC
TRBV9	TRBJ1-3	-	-	CASSTVNSFFGNTIYF	TGTGCCAGCAGTACAGTAAACTCGTTTTTTGGAAACACCATATATTTT
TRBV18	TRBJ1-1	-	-	CASSPLGGQNTEAFF	TGTGCCAGCTCACCCCTGGGCGGGCAGAACACTGAAGCTTTCTTT
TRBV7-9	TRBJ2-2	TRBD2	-	CASSLALAGVRTGELFF	TGTGCCAGCAGCTTAGCCCTAGCGGGAGTAAGGACCGGGGAGCTGTTTTTT
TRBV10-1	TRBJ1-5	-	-	CASRDGVRKPQHF	TGCGCCAGCAGAGACGGGGTAAGGAAGCCCCAGCATTTT
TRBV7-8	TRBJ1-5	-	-	CASSPQANQPQHF	TGTGCCAGCAGCCCCCAGGCCAATCAGCCCCAGCATTTT
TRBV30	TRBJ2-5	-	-	CAWGPPETQYF	TGTGCCTGGGGCCCCCCCGAGACCCAGTACTTC
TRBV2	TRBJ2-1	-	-	CASSSTFFEQFF	TGTGCCAGCAGCTCGACTTTCTTTGAGCAGTTCTTC
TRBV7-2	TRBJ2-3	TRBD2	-	CASSGGGSTDTQYF	TGTGCCAGCAGCGGCGGGGGAAGCACAGATACGCAGTATTTT
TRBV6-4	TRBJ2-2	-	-	CASSLVSGTNTGELFF	TGTGCCAGCAGTTTAGTTAGCGGTACGAACACCGGGGAGCTGTTTTTT
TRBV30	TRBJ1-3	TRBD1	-	CAWSFMDRNGNTIYF	TGTGCCTGGAGTTTTATGGACAGGAACGGAAACACCATATATTTT
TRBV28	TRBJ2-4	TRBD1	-	CASSPDRVAKNIQYF	TGTGCCAGCAGCCCAGACAGGGTAGCCAAAAACATTCAGTACTTC
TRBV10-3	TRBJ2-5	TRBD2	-	CAISATSGSTQETQYF	TGTGCCATCAGCGCGACTAGCGGGAGTACCCAAGAGACCCAGTACTTC
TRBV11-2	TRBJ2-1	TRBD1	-	CASSLGTGVGPSYNEQFF	TGTGCCAGCAGCTTAGGGACAGGGGTCGGTCCCTCCTACAATGAGCAGTTCTTC
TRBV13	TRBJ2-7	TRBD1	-	CASSLGGQGDIQQYF	TGTGCCAGCAGCTTAGGGGGCCAGGGGGATATACAGCAGTACTTC
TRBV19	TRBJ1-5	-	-	CASGVLSGQKESNQPQHF	TGTGCCAGTGGAGTCCTCTCCGGACAGAAGGAAAGCAATCAGCCCCAGCATTTT
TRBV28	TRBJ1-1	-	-	CASNYGGAEAFF	TGTGCCAGCAACTACGGGGGTGCTGAAGCTTTCTTT
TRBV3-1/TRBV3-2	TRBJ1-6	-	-	CASSQDRGQGTSPLHF	TGTGCCAGCAGCCAAGATCGGGGTCAAGGAACTTCACCCCTCCACTTT
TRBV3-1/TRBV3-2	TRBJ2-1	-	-	CASSQDLRPLYNEQFF	TGTGCCAGCAGCCAAGATCTTCGTCCCCTCTACAATGAGCAGTTCTTC
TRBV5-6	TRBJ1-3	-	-	CASSWPGGGNTIYF	TGTGCCAGCAGCTGGCCCGGGGGAGGAAACACCATATATTTT
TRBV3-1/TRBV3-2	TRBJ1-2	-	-	CASSQVPGKPYGYTF	TGTGCCAGCAGCCAAGTTCCAGGCAAGCCCTATGGCTACACCTTC
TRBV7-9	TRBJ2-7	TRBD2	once	CASGRGSSYEQYF	TGTGCCAGCGGGCGGGGGTCCTCCTACGAGCAGTACTTC
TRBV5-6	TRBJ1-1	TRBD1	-	CASSLVTGGQLNTEAFF	TGTGCCAGCAGCTTGGTTACAGGGGGGCAACTGAACACTGAAGCTTTCTTT
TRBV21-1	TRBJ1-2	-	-	CASSQPRDRGLYGYTF	TGTGCCAGCAGCCAACCCCGGGACAGAGGCCTTTATGGCTACACCTTC
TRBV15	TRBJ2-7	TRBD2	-	CATSRVAGGAYEQYF	TGTGCCACCAGCAGAGTTGCGGGAGGTGCCTACGAGCAGTACTTC
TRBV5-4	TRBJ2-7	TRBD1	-	CASSPRDRAEQYF	TGTGCCAGCAGCCCCCGGGACAGGGCCGAGCAGTACTTC
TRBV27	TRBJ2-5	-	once	CASSLSGGGKETQYF	TGTGCCAGCAGTTTATCGGGGGGAGGCAAAGAGACCCAGTACTTC
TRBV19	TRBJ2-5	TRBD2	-	CASTERVAGGETQYF	TGTGCCAGCACGGAACGAGTAGCGGGAGGAGAGACCCAGTACTTC
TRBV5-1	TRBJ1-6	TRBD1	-	CASSLSGTGVNSPLHF	TGCGCCAGCAGCTTATCCGGGACAGGGGTAAATTCACCCCTCCACTTT
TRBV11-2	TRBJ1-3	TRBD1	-	CASSSREYPGQLSGNTIYF	TGTGCCAGCAGCTCCCGAGAATACCCGGGACAGCTCTCTGGAAACACCATATATTTT
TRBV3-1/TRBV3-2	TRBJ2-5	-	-	CASSQGARETQYF	TGTGCCAGCAGCCAAGGCGCCCGAGAGACCCAGTACTTC
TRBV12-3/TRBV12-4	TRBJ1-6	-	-	CASSAWGGSPLHF	TGTGCCAGCAGTGCCTGGGGAGGGTCACCCCTCCACTTT
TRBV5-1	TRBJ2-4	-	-	CASSLAFDTGIKNIQYF	TGCGCCAGCAGCTTGGCTTTTGATACAGGGATCAAAAACATTCAGTACTTC